The subject of this entry is one TCR beta chain. These data come from a study of control samples from healthy donors and cancer patients. The CDR3 totals 13 residues. Germline lookup yields CDR1 MDHEN and CDR2 SYDVKM. V was clipped by 5 bases and J by 0 bases, with 7 bases between them. Sequenced by immunoSEQ multiplex PCR; TCRdb stores in-frame clones only, minus some. The repertoire holds over 100,000 clones, with 92% as singletons. The receptor's source is a woman in her 50s in good health. This rearrangement joins TRBV28 to TRBJ2-5; D gene uncertain. What was sequenced was blood. The DNA of the CDR3 is TGTGCCAGCAGTCCTCAGTACCAAGAGACCCAGTACTTC. Translating it yields CASSPQYQETQYF.